This entry features one T cell receptor (beta chain) sequence. Hyperthyroidism patients, aged 18 to 65, were newly diagnosed, under 2 months' duration. Excluded were patients with other autoimmune diseases, uncontrolled infections, pregnancy or lactation. PBMCs were obtained from about 10 ml of fresh peripheral blood. These data belong to a study of Graves' ophthalmopathy and Graves' hyperthyroidism. Per germline, CDR1 MNHNS and CDR2 SASEGT. The CDR3 consists of 15 residues. V was clipped by 5 bases and J by 0 bases; unmatched bases: 6. Transcripts of RNA were the source for amplifying TCR beta CDR3 regions. The library came from an HTBI-primed first-round RT-PCR and a second-round multiplex PCR. TCRdb redid the calling of the multiplex PCR reads with MiXCR, one entry per CDR3 protein. The sample has some 350,000 distinct CDR3 sequences, approximately 18% seen once.

The receptor comes from an adult woman with stable Graves' hyperthyroidism. The V and J genes are TRBV6-1 and TRBJ1-1, with 7 bases lining up with TRBD1. Material for sequencing was peripheral blood. CDR3 sequence: CASSQQGKVNTEAFF. The CDR3 DNA reads TGTGCCAGCAGTCAACAGGGGAAGGTGAACACTGAAGCTTTCTTT.